The 20 T cell receptor beta chains listed next were all sequenced from one sample in a study of shared clonotypes between healthy human individuals. Naive-designated CD8 cells lacked CD45RO, were positively enriched for CCR7, and omitted terminally differentiated effector memory CD45RA+ cells. Data came from immunoSEQ multiplex PCR; TCRdb stores just in-frame clones and leaves some out. The sample carries some 1,900,000 clones, about 95% recorded once. The material sequenced was naive CD8+ T cells sorted from blood. These receptors came from a man younger than 35 in good health.

Points on this clone: Other DNA sequences in the same sample also yield this CDR3. CDR3 DNA sequence: TGTGCCAGCAGCGTAGAAGGTACGTTCTCCTACGAGCAGTACTTC. It codes for CASSVEGTFSYEQYF. This chain joins TRBV9 and TRBJ2-7, with D uncertain. CDR3 length: 15 amino acids. V lost 0 bases and J lost 0, with 10 bases in between. Germline CDR1 reads SGDLS; CDR2 reads YYNGEE. Together with reference TRBV9 and TRBJ2-7, the CDR3 gives the full variable domain: DSGVTQTPKHLITATGQRVTLRCSPRSGDLSVYWYQQSLDQGLQFLIQYYNGEERAKGNILERFSAQQFPDLHSELNLSSLELGDSALYFCASSVEGTFSYEQYFGPGTRLTVT.

The CDR3 DNA reads as TGTGCCAGCAGCTTGGGAAGGGTGGACTTTCAGACCCAGTACTTC. Translating it yields CASSLGRVDFQTQYF. The chain is built from TRBV7-9 and TRBJ2-5; possible D gene TRBD2, 5 bases. The ends were cut back, 3 bases at V and 6 bases at J, with 17 bases in the middle. Germline V gene sequence: CDR1 SEHNR, CDR2 FQNEAQ (reference sequence). The CDR3 is 15 amino acids.

The V gene is TRBV5-4, the J gene TRBJ2-2; D may correspond to TRBD1 or TRBD2 (5 bases each). This CDR3 is built from 16 residues. Per the germline V gene, CDR1 is SGHNT and CDR2 is YYREEE (reference sequence). V shed 6 bases and J shed 7 bases, with 22 bases lying between them. This chain's CDR3 is CASTLRDGGPGGELFF. The CDR3 DNA reads TGTGCCAGCACCTTAAGGGACGGTGGGCCTGGCGGGGAGCTGTTTTTT. The full variable domain, completed using reference TRBV5-4 and TRBJ2-2, is ETGVTQSPTHLIKTRGQQVTLRCSSQSGHNTVSWYQQALGQGPQFIFQYYREEENGRGNFPPRFSGLQFPNYSSELNVNALELDDSALYLCASTLRDGGPGGELFFGEGSRLTVL.

V is TRBV11-3 and J is TRBJ2-2; TRBD1 or TRBD2 may be the D gene (5 bases each). The CDR3 runs to 14 residues. V was trimmed by 5 bases and J by 4 bases, leaving 11 bases between them. CDR1 and CDR2 (germline): SGHNT, YENEEA. The CDR3 DNA is TGTGCCAGCAGCCCCCGGGACGGCACCGGGGAGCTGTTTTTT. This codes for CASSPRDGTGELFF.

This clone has a handful of counts. The same CDR3 also results from other DNA sequences found in this sample. The CDR3 region has the DNA TGCAGCGTTACGGGGGACTATGGCTACACCTTC. Amino acids: CSVTGDYGYTF. The chain combines TRBV29-1 with TRBJ1-2; D possibly corresponds to TRBD1 (5 bases). Between the trimmed V and J ends, which lost 5 bases and 3 bases, there was a span of 7 bases. The CDR3 sequence is 11 residues long. Germline V lookup: CDR1 SQVTM, CDR2 ANQGSEA. The full variable domain, completed using reference TRBV29-1 and TRBJ1-2, is SAVISQKPSRDICQRGTSLTIQCQVDSQVTMMFWYRQQPGQSLTLIATANQGSEATYESGFVIDKFPISRPNLTFSTLTVSNMSPEDSSIYLCSVTGDYGYTFGSGTRLTVV.

The V call is TRBV19, the J call TRBJ2-3, with D possibly being TRBD1 or TRBD2 (6 bases each). V was trimmed by 3 bases and J by 4 bases, leaving 17 bases between them. The germline V gene encodes CDR1 LNHDA and CDR2 SQIVND (reference sequence). The CDR3 sequence is 16 residues long. The CDR3 nucleotides read TGTGCCAGTAGTATCGTAGGGGGGTCTTTTGCAGATACGCAGTATTTT. Its protein product is CASSIVGGSFADTQYF.

The chain couples TRBV6-5 to TRBJ2-2; D unresolved. This CDR3 comprises 13 residues. Germline values: CDR1 MNHEY, CDR2 SVGAGI. Between the trimmed V and J ends, which lost 4 bases and 8 bases, there was a span of 11 bases. The CDR3 DNA is TGTGCCAGCAGTTCGACCCCCAGGGGGGAGCTGTTTTTT. Its protein is CASSSTPRGELFF.

V and J are TRBV4-1 and TRBJ1-3, with a weak D call TRBD1 (6 bases). Germline V CDR1 and CDR2: MGHRA, YSYEKL. This CDR3 is 15 amino acids long. Trimming removed 0 bases from V and 3 bases from J, with 9 bases in between. This CDR3 reads CASSQDWTDGNTIYF. The CDR3, as DNA: TGCGCCAGCAGCCAAGACTGGACAGATGGAAACACCATATATTTT.

Of note for this clone: Different DNA sequences within this sample yield the same CDR3. The chain joins TRBV7-6 to TRBJ2-1; TRBD2 matches 10 bases. In germline, CDR1 is SGHVS, CDR2 FNYEAQ. There are 14 residues in the CDR3. Trimming at V came to 3 bases and at J to 8 bases, leaving 4 bases not matched to a gene. The CDR3 sequence: CASSLSGGADEQFF. CDR3 DNA: TGTGCCAGCAGCTTGAGCGGGGGGGCCGATGAGCAGTTCTTC.

The gene calls are TRBV30 and TRBJ1-4; D call uncertain. Trimming took off 3 bases at V and 4 bases at J, with 12 bases between the two ends. There are 14 residues in the CDR3. The germline CDR1 and CDR2 sequences are GTSNPN and SVGIG (reference sequence). The CDR3 loop reads CAWRFFGLNEKLFF. Here the CDR3 DNA reads TGTGCCTGGAGGTTTTTCGGCCTTAATGAAAAACTGTTTTTT.

V and J are TRBV4-1 and TRBJ2-5; tentatively, D is TRBD1 (5 bases). The CDR3 is 15 amino acids. V lost 2 bases and J lost 5, with 15 bases in between. Germline-derived CDR1 and CDR2 are MGHRA and YSYEKL. The CDR3 is CASSQYTGNSETQYF. CDR3 nucleotide sequence: TGCGCCAGCAGCCAATACACAGGAAATTCCGAGACCCAGTACTTC.

This sequence joins TRBV19 and TRBJ2-5, with a tentative D call TRBD2 (6 bases). Germline CDR1 is LNHDA and CDR2 is SQIVND (reference sequence). The CDR3 loop spans 17 amino acids. V lost 1 base, J lost 2 bases, and 17 bases lay in between. In nucleotides, the CDR3 is TGTGCCAGTAGTATAGGAGGCGCTAGCGACGCACAAGAGACCCAGTACTTC. This translates into CASSIGGASDAQETQYF.

This rearrangement joins TRBV4-1 to TRBJ2-5; 10 nucleotides agree with TRBD2. The V segment lost 1 base and the J segment 5 bases; nucleotides outside the gene matches: 10. Germline V CDR1 and CDR2: MGHRA, YSYEKL. The CDR3 has 17 residues. The CDR3, as DNA: TGCGCCAGCAGCCAAGGCCCCTCGCTAGCGGGAGTGGAGACCCAGTACTTC. Amino acid sequence: CASSQGPSLAGVETQYF.

The chain recombines TRBV27 with TRBJ2-5, with D possibly called TRBD1 or TRBD2 (6 bases each). The length of the CDR3 is 18 residues. Per the germline V gene, CDR1 is MNHEY and CDR2 is SMNVEV (reference sequence). Trimming took off 3 bases at V and 1 base at J, with 21 bases between the two ends. The CDR3 protein is CASSLLAVRGGSQETQYF. The CDR3, as DNA: TGTGCCAGCAGTTTGCTGGCGGTCCGAGGGGGGTCCCAAGAGACCCAGTACTTC.

V is TRBV5-1 and J is TRBJ2-2; the D gene is possibly TRBD2 (5 bases). V lost 3 bases and J 5 bases, leaving 8 bases between the germline ends. This CDR3 is 13 amino acids long. Germline CDR1 SGHRS, CDR2 YFSETQ. Here the CDR3 DNA reads TGCGCCAGCAGCTGGACTTATACCGGGGAGCTGTTTTTT. It translates to CASSWTYTGELFF.

The chain couples TRBV12-5 to TRBJ2-2, with D hard to call. The V gene lost 3 bases and the J gene lost 3 bases, with 11 bases spanning the gap. Germline CDR1 reads LGHNT; CDR2 reads FRNRAP. The CDR3 loop spans 15 amino acids. This chain's CDR3 is CASGFAAADTGELFF. In DNA, the CDR3 is TGTGCTAGTGGTTTTGCCGCGGCGGACACCGGGGAGCTGTTTTTT.

This sequence joins TRBV2 and TRBJ1-4, with TRBD1 identical over 10 bases. V dropped 8 bases and J dropped 6; count of bases not matched to a gene: 6. Germline assignment: CDR1 SNHLY and CDR2 FYNNEI. This CDR3 spans 14 amino acids. CDR3 DNA: TGTGCCAGCGCCACGGGACAGGGGCATGAAAAACTGTTTTTT. Residues: CASATGQGHEKLFF.

The chain links TRBV30 to TRBJ2-3, with 9 positions matching TRBD2. The V gene's germline CDR1 is GTSNPN and CDR2 SVGIG (reference sequence). V lost 1 base to trimming and J lost 4 bases; unmatched junction nucleotides: 9. This CDR3 is 16 amino acids long. CDR3 amino acids: CAWSAGIAGVADTQYF. CDR3 nucleotide sequence: TGTGCCTGGAGTGCTGGGATAGCGGGAGTAGCAGATACGCAGTATTTT.

For the CDR3, the DNA is TGTGCCAGCAGTGAACGGGCTACCAACACTGAAGCTTTCTTT. It encodes CASSERATNTEAFF. This chain links TRBV2 with TRBJ1-1; D is uncertain. Germline CDR1 reads SNHLY; CDR2 reads FYNNEI. The CDR3 consists of 14 residues. Trimming took off 2 bases at V and 2 bases at J, with 9 bases between the two ends. Full variable domain (rest looked up from reference TRBV2 and TRBJ1-1): EPEVTQTPSHQVTQMGQEVILRCVPISNHLYFYWYRQILGQKVEFLVSFYNNEISEKSEIFDDQFSVERPDGSNFTLKIRSTKLEDSAMYFCASSERATNTEAFFGQGTRLTVV.

This clone was picked up one time. The chain employs TRBV6-5 and TRBJ1-5; no clear D gene. Trimming pared 0 bases from V and 3 bases from J, leaving 6 bases between. CDR3 size: 14 residues. Germline loops: CDR1 MNHEY, CDR2 SVGAGI. The CDR3 reads CASSYSQYNQPQHF. CDR3 DNA sequence: TGTGCCAGCAGTTACTCACAGTACAATCAGCCCCAGCATTTT.